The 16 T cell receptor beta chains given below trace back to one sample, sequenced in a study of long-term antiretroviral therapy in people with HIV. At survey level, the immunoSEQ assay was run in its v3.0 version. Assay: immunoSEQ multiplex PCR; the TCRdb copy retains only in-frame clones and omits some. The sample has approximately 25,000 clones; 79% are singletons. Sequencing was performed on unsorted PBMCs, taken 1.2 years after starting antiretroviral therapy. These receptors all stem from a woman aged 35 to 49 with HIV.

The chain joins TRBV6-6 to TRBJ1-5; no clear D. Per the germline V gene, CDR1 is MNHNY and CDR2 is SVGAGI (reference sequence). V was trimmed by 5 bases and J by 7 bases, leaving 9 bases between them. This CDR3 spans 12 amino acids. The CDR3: CASSLGWQPQHF. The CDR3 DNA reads TGTGCCAGCAGTCTGGGTTGGCAGCCCCAGCATTTT.

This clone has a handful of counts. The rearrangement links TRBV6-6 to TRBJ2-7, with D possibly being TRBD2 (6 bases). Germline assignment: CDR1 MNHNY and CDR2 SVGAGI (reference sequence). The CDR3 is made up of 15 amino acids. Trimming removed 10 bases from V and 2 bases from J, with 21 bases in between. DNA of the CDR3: TGTGCCACCCTTCATCGGGGGATAATCCCCTACGAGCAGTACTTC. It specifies CATLHRGIIPYEQYF.

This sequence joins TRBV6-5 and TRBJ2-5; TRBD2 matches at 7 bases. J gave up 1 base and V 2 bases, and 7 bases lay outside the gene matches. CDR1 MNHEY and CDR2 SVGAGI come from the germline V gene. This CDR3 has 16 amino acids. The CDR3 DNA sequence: TGTGCCAGCAGTTACGTGGGCGGGGGAACCCAAGAGACCCAGTACTTC. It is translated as CASSYVGGGTQETQYF.

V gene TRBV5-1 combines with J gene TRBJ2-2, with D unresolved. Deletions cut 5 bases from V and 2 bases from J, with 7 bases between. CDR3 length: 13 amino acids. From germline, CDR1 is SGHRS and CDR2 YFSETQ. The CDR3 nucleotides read TGCGCCAGCAGTACTGAAAACACCGGGGAGCTGTTTTTT. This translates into CASSTENTGELFF.

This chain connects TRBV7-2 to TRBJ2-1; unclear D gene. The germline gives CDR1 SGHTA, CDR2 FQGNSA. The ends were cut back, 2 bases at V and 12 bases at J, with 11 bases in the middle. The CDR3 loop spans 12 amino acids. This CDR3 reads CASSLPEWTQFF. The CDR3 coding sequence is TGTGCCAGCAGCTTACCGGAGTGGACGCAGTTCTTC.

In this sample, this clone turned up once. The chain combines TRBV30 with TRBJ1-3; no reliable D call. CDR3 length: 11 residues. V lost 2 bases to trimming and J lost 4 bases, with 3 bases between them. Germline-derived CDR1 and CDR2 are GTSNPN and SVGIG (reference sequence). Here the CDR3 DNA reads TGTGCCTGGAGTCCGGGAAACACCATATATTTT. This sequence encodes CAWSPGNTIYF. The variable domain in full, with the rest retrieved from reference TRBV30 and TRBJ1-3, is SQTIHQWPATLVQPVGSPLSLECTVEGTSNPNLYWYRQAAGRGLQLLFYSVGIGQISSEVPQNLSASRPQDRQFILSSKKLLLSDSGFYLCAWSPGNTIYFGEGSWLTVV.

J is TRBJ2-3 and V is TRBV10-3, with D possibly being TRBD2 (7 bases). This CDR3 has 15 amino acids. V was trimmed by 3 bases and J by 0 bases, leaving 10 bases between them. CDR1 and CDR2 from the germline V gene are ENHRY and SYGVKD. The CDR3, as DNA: TGTGCCATCAGTGAACGGGGGGCTAGCACAGATACGCAGTATTTT. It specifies CAISERGASTDTQYF.

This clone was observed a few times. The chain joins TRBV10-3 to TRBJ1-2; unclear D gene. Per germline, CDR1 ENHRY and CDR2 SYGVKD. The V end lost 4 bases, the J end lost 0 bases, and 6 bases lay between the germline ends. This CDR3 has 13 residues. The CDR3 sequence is CAISGNTNYGYTF. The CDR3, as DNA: TGTGCCATCAGTGGGAACACTAACTATGGCTACACCTTC.

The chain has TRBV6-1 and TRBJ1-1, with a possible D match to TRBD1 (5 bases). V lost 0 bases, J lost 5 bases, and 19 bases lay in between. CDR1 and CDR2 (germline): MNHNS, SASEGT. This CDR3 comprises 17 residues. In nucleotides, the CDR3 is TGTGCCAGCAGTGAAGCAGGATGGCTTCCCGGGGGGACTGAAGCTTTCTTT. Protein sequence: CASSEAGWLPGGTEAFF.

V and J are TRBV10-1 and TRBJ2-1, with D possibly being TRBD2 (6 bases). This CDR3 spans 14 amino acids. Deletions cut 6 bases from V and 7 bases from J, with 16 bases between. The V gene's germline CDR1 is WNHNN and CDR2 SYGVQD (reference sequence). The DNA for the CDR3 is TGCGCCAGCAGCCGAGGGGACTCCATAAATGAGCAGTTCTTC. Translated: CASSRGDSINEQFF.

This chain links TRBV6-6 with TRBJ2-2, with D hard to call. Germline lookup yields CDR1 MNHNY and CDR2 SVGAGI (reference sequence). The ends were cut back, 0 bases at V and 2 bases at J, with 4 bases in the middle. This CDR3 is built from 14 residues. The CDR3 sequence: CASSYSPNTGELFF. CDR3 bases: TGTGCCAGCAGTTACTCACCAAACACCGGGGAGCTGTTTTTT.

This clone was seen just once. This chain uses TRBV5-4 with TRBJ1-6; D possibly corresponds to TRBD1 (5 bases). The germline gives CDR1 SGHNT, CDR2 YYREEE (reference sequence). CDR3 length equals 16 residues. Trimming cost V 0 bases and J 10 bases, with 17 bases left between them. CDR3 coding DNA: TGTGCCAGCAGCTTGGAATTGCCCGGGGCGGGCTCACCCCTCCACTTT. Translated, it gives CASSLELPGAGSPLHF. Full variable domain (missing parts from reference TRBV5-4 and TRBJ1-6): ETGVTQSPTHLIKTRGQQVTLRCSSQSGHNTVSWYQQALGQGPQFIFQYYREEENGRGNFPPRFSGLQFPNYSSELNVNALELDDSALYLCASSLELPGAGSPLHFGNGTRLTVT.

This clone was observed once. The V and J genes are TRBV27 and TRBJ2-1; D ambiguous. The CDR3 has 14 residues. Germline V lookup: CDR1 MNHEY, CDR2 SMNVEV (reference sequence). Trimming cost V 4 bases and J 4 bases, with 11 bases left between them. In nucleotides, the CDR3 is TGTGCCAGCAGTTCAGAGACTGAATACAATGAGCAGTTCTTC. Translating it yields CASSSETEYNEQFF.

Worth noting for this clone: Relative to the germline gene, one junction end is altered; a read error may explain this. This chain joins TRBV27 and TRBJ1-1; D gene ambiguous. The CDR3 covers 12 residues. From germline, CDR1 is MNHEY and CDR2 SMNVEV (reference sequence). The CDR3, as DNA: TGTGCCAGCAGTTCGTCGACGGCCGAGGAGGTCTTT. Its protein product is CASSSSTAEEVF.

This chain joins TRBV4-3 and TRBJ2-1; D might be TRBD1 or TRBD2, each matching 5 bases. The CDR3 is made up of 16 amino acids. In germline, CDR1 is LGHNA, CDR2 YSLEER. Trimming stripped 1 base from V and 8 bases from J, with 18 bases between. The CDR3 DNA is TGCGCCAGCAGCCAAGGGGGTGGGGGACCGCCGGATGAGCAGTTCTTC. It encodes CASSQGGGGPPDEQFF.

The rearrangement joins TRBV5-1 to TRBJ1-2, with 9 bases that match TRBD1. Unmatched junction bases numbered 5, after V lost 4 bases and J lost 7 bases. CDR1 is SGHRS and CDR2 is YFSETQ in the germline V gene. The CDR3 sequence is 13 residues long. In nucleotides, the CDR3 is TGCGCCAGCAGCCAGACAGGGGGAGCTGGCTACACCTTC. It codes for CASSQTGGAGYTF.